The sequence of this TCR beta chain was determined in a study of blood T cell repertoires in COVID-19. The overall study: Samples of COVID-19 (acute and convalescent) were obtained from the United States, Italy and Spain. In each case, the material was cDNA or gDNA derived from T cells, B-cell-depleted T cells, or PBMCs.

Per the original data handling: Estimation of nucleated cell counts relied on the amplification of reference gene primers. Profiling relied on immunoSEQ multiplex PCR, and the TCRdb table lists in-frame clones only, not all of them. The DNA was the basis for D and trimming; V, J and clone size are from that table. The sample consists of about 260,000 clones, roughly 87% of them appearing once. The V and J ends lost 2 bases and 4 bases respectively, with 12 bases between them. The CDR3 length is 14 residues. Germline-derived CDR1 and CDR2 are SQVTM and ANQGSEA. Sequencing was performed on peripheral blood. The receptor comes from a woman aged 45-65 years who had recovered from COVID-19. The genes are TRBV29-1 and TRBJ2-1; the D gene is possibly TRBD2 (7 bases). CDR3 amino acids: CSVEIGGLYNEQFF. The CDR3 DNA follows: TGCAGCGTTGAAATCGGGGGGCTATACAATGAGCAGTTCTTC.